This is a list of T cell receptor beta chains from one sample in a study of blood T cell repertoires in COVID-19. The table came from immunoSEQ multiplex PCR; TCRdb's copy has only in-frame clones and leaves some out. The sample has around 180,000 clones; around 88% are singletons. Sequenced material: peripheral blood. These receptors all come from a woman aged 25 to 45 with acute or convalescent COVID-19. Each CDR3 is given with its conserved first and last residue. D genes are given only for firm matches. Not all rows give a size; the values are once, few, many and, for expanded clones, a class.

CDR3aa: CASSPGQLYEQYF
CDR3nt: TGTGCCAGCAGCCCCGGACAACTCTACGAGCAGTACTTC
v_gene: TRBV2
j_gene: TRBJ2-7
abundance: -
d_gene: -

CDR3aa: CAISDQVIAGYTF
CDR3nt: TGTGCCATCAGTGATCAGGTTATTGCCGGCTACACCTTC
v_gene: TRBV10-3
j_gene: TRBJ1-2
abundance: -
d_gene: -

CDR3aa: CASAGTPASQPQHF
CDR3nt: TGTGCCAGCGCCGGGACACCAGCAAGTCAGCCCCAGCATTTT
v_gene: TRBV2
j_gene: TRBJ1-5
abundance: -
d_gene: -

CDR3aa: CASSLPGTIQETQYF
CDR3nt: TGTGCCAGCAGCTTACCCGGGACAATCCAAGAGACCCAGTACTTC
v_gene: TRBV7-9
j_gene: TRBJ2-5
abundance: -
d_gene: -

CDR3aa: CAWDKNTEAFF
CDR3nt: TGTGCCTGGGACAAGAACACTGAAGCTTTCTTT
v_gene: TRBV30
j_gene: TRBJ1-1
abundance: -
d_gene: -

CDR3aa: CASGDQGYGNTIYF
CDR3nt: TGTGCCAGCGGCGATCAGGGGTACGGGAACACCATATATTTT
v_gene: TRBV5-6
j_gene: TRBJ1-3
abundance: -
d_gene: -

CDR3aa: CASTIQGKGYTF
CDR3nt: TGTGCCAGCACCATCCAGGGAAAAGGCTACACCTTC
v_gene: TRBV28
j_gene: TRBJ1-2
abundance: -
d_gene: -

CDR3aa: CASSLAPQGGFF
CDR3nt: TGTGCCAGCAGTTTAGCGCCCCAAGGGGGTTTCTTT
v_gene: TRBV12-3/TRBV12-4
j_gene: TRBJ1-1
abundance: -
d_gene: -

CDR3aa: CATRQGQGQETQYF
CDR3nt: TGTGCCACCCGGCAGGGACAGGGGCAAGAGACCCAGTACTTC
v_gene: TRBV10-3
j_gene: TRBJ2-5
abundance: -
d_gene: TRBD1

CDR3aa: CASSWGLREGELFF
CDR3nt: TGCGCCAGCAGCTGGGGACTGCGGGAAGGGGAGCTGTTTTTT
v_gene: TRBV5-1
j_gene: TRBJ2-2
abundance: -
d_gene: -

CDR3aa: CASSPSGALNTEAFF
CDR3nt: TGTGCCAGCAGCCCTTCAGGGGCCCTCAACACTGAAGCTTTCTTT
v_gene: TRBV28
j_gene: TRBJ1-1
abundance: once
d_gene: -

CDR3aa: CASSEQGSSPLHF
CDR3nt: TGCGCCAGCAGTGAGCAGGGTAGTTCACCCCTCCACTTT
v_gene: TRBV10-2
j_gene: TRBJ1-6
abundance: -
d_gene: -

CDR3aa: CASSLRGGTQYF
CDR3nt: TGTGCCAGTAGTCTCAGGGGTGGTACGCAGTATTTT
v_gene: TRBV19
j_gene: TRBJ2-3
abundance: once
d_gene: -

CDR3aa: CASSLVGQATGELFF
CDR3nt: TGTGCCAGCAGCTTAGTGGGTCAGGCCACCGGGGAGCTGTTTTTT
v_gene: TRBV7-2
j_gene: TRBJ2-2
abundance: -
d_gene: -

CDR3aa: CASSDEAGDQETQYF
CDR3nt: TGCGCCAGCTCGGATGAGGCGGGGGACCAAGAGACCCAGTACTTC
v_gene: TRBV5-1
j_gene: TRBJ2-5
abundance: -
d_gene: TRBD2

CDR3aa: CAWSLRGTDTQYF
CDR3nt: TGTGCCTGGAGTCTTCGGGGCACAGATACGCAGTATTTT
v_gene: TRBV30
j_gene: TRBJ2-3
abundance: -
d_gene: -

CDR3aa: CASSLPDSTLHF
CDR3nt: TGTGCCAGCAGTCTCCCAGACAGTACCCTCCACTTT
v_gene: TRBV6-5
j_gene: TRBJ1-6
abundance: -
d_gene: -

CDR3aa: CASRFISGLETQYF
CDR3nt: TGCGCCAGCAGGTTTATTAGCGGCCTGGAGACCCAGTACTTC
v_gene: TRBV5-1
j_gene: TRBJ2-5
abundance: -
d_gene: -

CDR3aa: CASASTTTGVVGYTF
CDR3nt: TGCGCCAGCGCATCAACTACGACAGGGGTGGTTGGCTACACCTTC
v_gene: TRBV5-1
j_gene: TRBJ1-2
abundance: -
d_gene: TRBD1

CDR3aa: CASKAGASYEQYF
CDR3nt: TGTGCCAGCAAAGCAGGGGCTTCCTACGAGCAGTACTTC
v_gene: TRBV28
j_gene: TRBJ2-7
abundance: -
d_gene: -

CDR3aa: CASIGRSFYNEQFF
CDR3nt: TGTGCCAGCATCGGGAGGAGCTTTTACAATGAGCAGTTCTTC
v_gene: TRBV6-5
j_gene: TRBJ2-1
abundance: -
d_gene: TRBD2

CDR3aa: CASSSPGQSAKTQYF
CDR3nt: TGTGCCAGCAGTTCCCCGGGACAGTCGGCAAAGACCCAGTACTTC
v_gene: TRBV28
j_gene: TRBJ2-5
abundance: -
d_gene: TRBD1

CDR3aa: CASTDRATDTQYF
CDR3nt: TGTGCCAGTACGGACAGGGCCACAGATACGCAGTATTTT
v_gene: TRBV19
j_gene: TRBJ2-3
abundance: once
d_gene: TRBD1

CDR3aa: CASSRATSYNEQFF
CDR3nt: TGTGCCAGCAGCCGAGCGACCTCCTACAATGAGCAGTTCTTC
v_gene: TRBV5-8
j_gene: TRBJ2-1
abundance: -
d_gene: -

CDR3aa: CAWDPGTSGRVAKNIQYF
CDR3nt: TGTGCCTGGGACCCTGGGACTAGCGGGAGGGTAGCCAAAAACATTCAGTACTTC
v_gene: TRBV30
j_gene: TRBJ2-4
abundance: few
d_gene: TRBD2

CDR3aa: CASSPPGNSYEQYF
CDR3nt: TGTGCCAGCTCACCGCCCGGGAACAGCTACGAGCAGTACTTC
v_gene: TRBV18
j_gene: TRBJ2-7
abundance: -
d_gene: -

CDR3aa: CASSWGPGQSYNEQFF
CDR3nt: TGCGCCAGCAGCTGGGGGCCCGGGCAATCCTACAATGAGCAGTTCTTC
v_gene: TRBV5-1
j_gene: TRBJ2-1
abundance: -
d_gene: -

CDR3aa: CASSVGRGRYDEQYF
CDR3nt: TGTGCCAGCAGCGTAGGCCGCGGGAGGTATGACGAGCAGTACTTC
v_gene: TRBV9
j_gene: TRBJ2-7
abundance: -
d_gene: TRBD2

CDR3aa: CASSFAGEKGEQFF
CDR3nt: TGTGCCAGCAGCTTCGCGGGGGAGAAGGGGGAGCAGTTCTTC
v_gene: TRBV11-2
j_gene: TRBJ2-1
abundance: -
d_gene: TRBD2

CDR3aa: CASSIKRQYEQYF
CDR3nt: TGTGCCAGCAGCATCAAGCGGCAGTACGAGCAGTACTTC
v_gene: TRBV21-1
j_gene: TRBJ2-7
abundance: -
d_gene: -

CDR3aa: CASTPSGSTEAFF
CDR3nt: TGTGCCAGCACCCCGTCTGGGAGCACTGAAGCTTTCTTT
v_gene: TRBV6-5
j_gene: TRBJ1-1
abundance: -
d_gene: -

CDR3aa: CASSLTAGLGTETQYF
CDR3nt: TGTGCCAGCAGCCTAACCGCGGGACTAGGGACGGAGACCCAGTACTTC
v_gene: TRBV7-6
j_gene: TRBJ2-5
abundance: -
d_gene: TRBD2

CDR3aa: CASSRLSGNTIYF
CDR3nt: TGTGCCAGCTCACGTCTCTCTGGAAACACCATATATTTT
v_gene: TRBV18
j_gene: TRBJ1-3
abundance: -
d_gene: -

CDR3aa: CASSFRTGGTQYF
CDR3nt: TGTGCCAGCAGCTTTCGGACTGGAGGTACGCAGTATTTT
v_gene: TRBV5-8
j_gene: TRBJ2-3
abundance: -
d_gene: -

CDR3aa: CASSSSGGEQYF
CDR3nt: TGTGCCAGCAGCTCATCGGGGGGCGAGCAGTACTTC
v_gene: TRBV7-9
j_gene: TRBJ2-7
abundance: -
d_gene: TRBD2